This T cell receptor (beta chain) was recovered during a study of identical twins. TCRdb itself ran the 5' RACE reads through MiXCR, one entry per CDR3 protein. The repertoire has some 570,000 distinct CDR3 sequences, 20% to 25% of them found once; the top ten carry 0.48%. This CDR3 has 14 residues. V was clipped by 5 bases and J by 10 bases, with 15 bases between them. These sequences were also reported in another study, on yellow fever vaccine responses in identical twins.

Sequenced material: CD4+ T cells sorted from blood. The source is a woman aged 18-29 years in good health. The chain links TRBV12-3 or TRBV12-4 to TRBJ1-6; TRBD1 is a possible D gene (6 bases). This CDR3 is CASSATGSRSPLHF. CDR3 DNA sequence: TGTGCCAGCAGTGCTACAGGGTCAAGGTCACCCCTCCACTTT.